What follows is one TCR beta chain and its context. The data derive from a study of blood T cell repertoires in COVID-19. V was shortened by 6 bases and J by 3 bases, with 17 bases between the two germline ends. The CDR3 extends over 16 amino acids. The germline gives CDR1 SGHTA, CDR2 FQGNSA. Clones were read by immunoSEQ multiplex PCR, and TCRdb kept only the in-frame ones, dropping some. The sample lists around 75,000 clones; 85% to 90% were seen once. The receptor comes from a human donor in a cohort sampled during active COVID-19. Sequencing was performed on peripheral blood. This chain links TRBV7-2 with TRBJ2-2; a weak D match, TRBD2 (5 bases). CDR3 residues: CASSSRGPVDTGELFF. The CDR3, as DNA: TGTGCCAGCAGTTCAAGAGGGCCGGTGGACACCGGGGAGCTGTTTTTT.